This TCR beta chain was identified during a study of long-term antiretroviral therapy in people with HIV. Findings and limits, study-wide: Pre-ART-expanded clones dominated the repertoire at all time points.

V lost 6 bases to trimming and J lost 3 bases; unmatched junction nucleotides: 6. From germline, CDR1 is MNHNS and CDR2 SASEGT. This CDR3 has 14 residues. For this clone: Its cognate antigen is unknown.

Survey-level resolution applied to immunoSEQ assay v3.0. Here immunoSEQ multiplex PCR was the method, and the copy in TCRdb shows in-frame clones only, minus some. The table lists about 39,000 clones, around nine tenths of them singletons. For each donor, at least one pre-ART and at least two post-ART PBMC samples were available. United States facilities provided treatment to all participants with HIV. The sample here was unsorted PBMCs, taken just before starting antiretroviral therapy. The chain is built from TRBV6-1 and TRBJ2-7; TRBD1 matches at 9 bases. The source is a woman between 18 and 29 years old with HIV. The CDR3 spells CASRGDRDRYEQYF. The CDR3 DNA reads TGTGCCAGCAGGGGGGACAGGGACCGCTACGAGCAGTACTTC.